The TCR beta chain under discussion was sequenced for a study of naive CD8 T cells in extremely preterm neonates. Findings of the study overall: Preterm neonates shared more CDR3 nucleotide sequences (roughly 2.5%) than older groups. Relative to older groups, preterm infants had shorter, less trimmed CDR3s with fewer N additions. iChao1 richness was lowest in preterm neonates, significantly versus all ages.

Worth noting for this clone: Its antigen is currently unknown.

Extremely preterm deliveries at about 23-28 weeks of gestation provided the preterm samples. This CDR3 has 15 amino acids. Between the trimmed V and J ends, which lost 1 base and 0 bases, there was a span of 9 bases. Germline loops: CDR1 MNHEY, CDR2 SMNVEV (reference sequence). Clones were sequenced by immunoSEQ multiplex PCR, and TCRdb holds only the in-frame ones, with some missing. This sample carries tens of thousands of clones, roughly 88% of them seen once, and the ten largest clones take about 0.85%. The chain couples TRBV27 to TRBJ1-1; D possibly corresponds to TRBD1 (6 bases). The receptor was derived from a boy who was born preterm. Material: naive CD8+ T cells from cord blood. In nucleotides, the CDR3 is TGTGCCAGCAGTTTATGGGGGGCGCTGAACACTGAAGCTTTCTTT. It is translated as CASSLWGALNTEAFF.